This entry describes one T cell receptor beta chain. Trimming removed 6 bases at V and 0 bases at J, with 8 bases between. Germline CDR1 and CDR2: MNHEY and SMNVEV (reference sequence). This CDR3 is 13 amino acids long. This entry is derived from a study of blood T cell repertoires in COVID-19. The wider study: Acute and convalescent COVID-19 specimens originated in the United States, Italy and Spain.

Study processing details: Reference gene primer amplification gave nucleated cell count estimates. Generated by immunoSEQ multiplex PCR, the TCRdb table keeps only in-frame clones and is missing some. The V and J calls and clone size are taken from that table; D and trimming were inferred from the DNA. The data show under 350,000 clones, with under 90% seen just once and around 4.6% held by the top ten. Recruitment covered 20 to 25 US areas and drew participants whose ages spanned roughly 18 to 95 years. Two negative PCRs, clearance, or symptom resolution were required of recovered Cohort 3 donors. The rearrangement joins TRBV27 to TRBJ1-1; D remains unclear. Sequencing was done on a sample of PBMCs or T cells enriched from blood (not recorded which). The TCR originated in a man aged 30-40 years who had recovered from COVID-19. DNA of the CDR3: TGTGCCAGCAGAGGAGGCTTGAACACTGAAGCTTTCTTT. Its protein product is CASRGGLNTEAFF.